The rows below give T cell receptor beta chains drawn from one sample of a study of response to subunit inactivated influenza vaccine. Via MiXCR, TCRdb re-called the RT-PCR reads, giving one row per CDR3 protein. The repertoire holds 150,000 to 200,000 distinct CDR3 sequences, roughly 12% seen once, with about 31% in the top ten. These data were also reused for a study on T cells expressing NK-cell markers.

Here the sequenced sample was CD8+ T cells sorted from PBMCs, taken about 11 days after vaccination. The receptors were gathered from a man aged 45-65 years who received an inactivated influenza vaccine. The CDR3 runs from the conserved cysteine through the conserved F or W.

CDR3	J	V
CATSGWGGEYTEAFF	TRBJ1-1	TRBV15
CASSAPQGKAQYF	TRBJ2-3	TRBV9
CASTPTAGPGTGELFF	TRBJ2-2	TRBV12-3/TRBV12-4
CASSEGNGQPQHF	TRBJ1-5	TRBV28
CASRARDRGLETQYF	TRBJ2-5	TRBV12-3/TRBV12-4
CASCIRDPGANVLTF	TRBJ2-6	TRBV3-1
CSVEDGGTGTYEQYF	TRBJ2-7	TRBV29-1
CASSYALRGGEATDTQYF	TRBJ2-3	TRBV6-2/TRBV6-3
CASSSLKTGGKETQYF	TRBJ2-5	TRBV12-3/TRBV12-4
CASRNGGQSSYEQYF	TRBJ2-7	TRBV21-1
CAISDRLAGQSSYNEQFF	TRBJ2-1	TRBV10-3
CAISDLSGRAYNEQFF	TRBJ2-1	TRBV10-3
CASSLGRTSGTDTQYF	TRBJ2-3	TRBV6-2/TRBV6-3
CASNGYDSNQPQHF	TRBJ1-5	TRBV6-2/TRBV6-3
CASSPALHLAGHYEQYF	TRBJ2-7	TRBV7-9
CASRPGTRPIFSYNEQFF	TRBJ2-1	TRBV5-5
CASSLHIGGNTEAFF	TRBJ1-1	TRBV7-9
CASRPPGSPDEKLFF	TRBJ1-4	TRBV6-1
CASSLQDRDNQPQHF	TRBJ1-5	TRBV12-3/TRBV12-4
CASTPIGLAVAGELFF	TRBJ2-2	TRBV12-3/TRBV12-4
CSVPQGAKETQYF	TRBJ2-5	TRBV29-1
CASSLGVGDDEKLFF	TRBJ1-4	TRBV7-8
CASSFSRDYEQFF	TRBJ2-1	TRBV12-3/TRBV12-4
CASTPSEGLNTEAFF	TRBJ1-1	TRBV4-1
CATSGTSGRTPSYNEQFF	TRBJ2-1	TRBV10-2
CASSSTVGYTF	TRBJ1-2	TRBV6-1
CASSATSYGPRKAFF	TRBJ1-1	TRBV27
CSAQTSPRVSQYEQFF	TRBJ2-1	TRBV20-1
CASSQLPLGNEAFF	TRBJ1-1	TRBV27
CASSLSADYEQYF	TRBJ2-7	TRBV5-6
CASSYQQGADEKLFF	TRBJ1-4	TRBV7-9
CASSFLSSDTQYF	TRBJ2-3	TRBV12-3/TRBV12-4
CASSFSGLGHYEQYF	TRBJ2-7	TRBV27
CASSRLAGVGTDTQYF	TRBJ2-3	TRBV7-6
CASSLDLGGGYEQYF	TRBJ2-7	TRBV11-2
CASTTGAGEQYF	TRBJ2-7	TRBV6-5